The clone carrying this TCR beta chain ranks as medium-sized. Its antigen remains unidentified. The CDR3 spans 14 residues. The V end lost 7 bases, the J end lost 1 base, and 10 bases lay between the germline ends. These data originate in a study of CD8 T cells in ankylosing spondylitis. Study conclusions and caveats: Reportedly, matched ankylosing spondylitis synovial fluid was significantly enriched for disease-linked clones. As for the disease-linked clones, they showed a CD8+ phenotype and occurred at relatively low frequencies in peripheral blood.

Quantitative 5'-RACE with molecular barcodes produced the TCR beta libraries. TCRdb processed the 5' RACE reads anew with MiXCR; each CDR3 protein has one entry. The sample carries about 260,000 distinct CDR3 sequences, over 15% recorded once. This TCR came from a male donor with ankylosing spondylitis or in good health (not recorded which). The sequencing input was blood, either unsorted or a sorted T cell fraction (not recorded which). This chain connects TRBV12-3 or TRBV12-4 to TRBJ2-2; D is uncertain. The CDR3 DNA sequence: TGTGCCAGCAACCCCTGGGGGAACACCGGGGAGCTGTTTTTT. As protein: CASNPWGNTGELFF.